This TCR beta chain was found in a study of blood T cell repertoires in COVID-19. About the study: Italy, Spain and the United States were the sources of the convalescent and acute COVID-19 samples. T cells, B-cell-depleted T cells, or PBMCs supplied cDNA or gDNA.

How the authors handled the data: Estimation of nucleated cell counts relied on the amplification of reference gene primers. The repertoire was sequenced with immunoSEQ multiplex PCR; TCRdb's copy has only in-frame clones and lacks some. V, J and clone size were drawn from that table, and D and trimming were deduced from the DNA. The sample lists roughly 93,000 clones; 80% to 90% were seen once. The receptor was isolated from a man aged 50 or older with acute or convalescent COVID-19. Sequenced material: peripheral blood.

For the CDR3, the DNA is TGTGCCAGTAGGGTCCAGGGGAACACTGAAGCTTTCTTT. Amino acids: CASRVQGNTEAFF. The rearrangement uses TRBV19 and TRBJ1-1; D may be TRBD1 (5 bases). Trimming took 6 bases from V and 1 from J, leaving 9 bases between them. Germline CDR1 and CDR2: LNHDA and SQIVND (reference sequence). CDR3 length: 13 amino acids. Complete variable domain (other parts from reference TRBV19 and TRBJ1-1): DGGITQSPKYLFRKEGQNVTLSCEQNLNHDAMYWYRQDPGQGLRLIYYSQIVNDFQKGDIAEGYSVSREKKESFPLTVTSAQKNPTAFYLCASRVQGNTEAFFGQGTRLTVV.